This T cell receptor (beta chain) comes out of a study of cytomegalovirus exposure and HLA in healthy donors. Across the study: As released early, the data held 70 million to 95 million unique TCRs from HLA-typed donors. General study findings and limits: A cluster of highly shared sequence variants was likely a sequencing artifact. Later analysis identified a missense DCLRE1C variant that was linked to TCR beta V- and J-gene trimming.

The PCR used 60 Vbeta and 13 Jbeta primers. This table comes from immunoSEQ multiplex PCR, and its TCRdb copy is limited to in-frame clones, with some not included. The data hold over 100,000 clones, with about 80% observed a single time. On this clone itself: Its matching antigen is unknown.

The TCR was taken from a middle-aged woman in good health and CMV-seropositive. The sample comprised PBMCs.

CDR3: CSVGRETQYF. The CDR3 region has the DNA TGCAGCGTCGGGAGGGAGACCCAGTACTTC. V usage is TRBV29-1 and J usage is TRBJ2-5; 7 bases match TRBD2. Trimming took 6 bases from V and 5 from J; bases not matched to a gene: 0. Germline V gene sequence: CDR1 SQVTM, CDR2 ANQGSEA. The CDR3 is 10 residues long.